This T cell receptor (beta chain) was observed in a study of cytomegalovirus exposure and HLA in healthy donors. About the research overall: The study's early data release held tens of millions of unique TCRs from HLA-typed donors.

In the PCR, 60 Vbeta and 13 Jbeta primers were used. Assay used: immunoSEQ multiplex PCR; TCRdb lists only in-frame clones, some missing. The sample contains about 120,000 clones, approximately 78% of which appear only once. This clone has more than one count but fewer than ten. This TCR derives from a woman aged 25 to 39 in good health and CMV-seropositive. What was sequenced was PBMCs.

This CDR3 is CASSKDRVGQETQYF. The CDR3 coding sequence is TGCGCCAGCAGCAAGGACAGGGTGGGACAAGAGACCCAGTACTTC. The chain recombines TRBV5-1 with TRBJ2-5, with TRBD1 identical over 8 bases. This CDR3 comprises 15 residues. The ends lost 4 bases at V and 2 bases at J; junction bases unmatched: 7. Germline lookup yields CDR1 SGHRS and CDR2 YFSETQ.